This TCR beta chain was retrieved from a study of blood T cell repertoires in COVID-19. The wider study: Whether acute or convalescent, the COVID-19 samples came from the United States, Italy and Spain. Sources were T cells, B-cell-depleted T cells, or PBMCs; the material itself was cDNA or gDNA.

Original handling: Amplifying reference gene primers gave estimates of nucleated cell counts. Produced via immunoSEQ multiplex PCR; TCRdb's table is partial and in-frame only. D and trimming come from the DNA, and the V and J calls and clone size come from that table. The table has around 80,000 clones, 65% to 85% seen once. Sequences were obtained from peripheral blood. This TCR derives from a woman of 80 years or more with acute or convalescent COVID-19.

The CDR3 protein is CTASGSDYGYTF. Here the CDR3 DNA reads TGTACCGCGTCTGGTTCCGACTATGGCTACACCTTC. The chain employs TRBV2 and TRBJ1-2; D not certain. The CDR3 is made up of 12 amino acids. Germline CDR1 reads SNHLY; CDR2 reads FYNNEI.